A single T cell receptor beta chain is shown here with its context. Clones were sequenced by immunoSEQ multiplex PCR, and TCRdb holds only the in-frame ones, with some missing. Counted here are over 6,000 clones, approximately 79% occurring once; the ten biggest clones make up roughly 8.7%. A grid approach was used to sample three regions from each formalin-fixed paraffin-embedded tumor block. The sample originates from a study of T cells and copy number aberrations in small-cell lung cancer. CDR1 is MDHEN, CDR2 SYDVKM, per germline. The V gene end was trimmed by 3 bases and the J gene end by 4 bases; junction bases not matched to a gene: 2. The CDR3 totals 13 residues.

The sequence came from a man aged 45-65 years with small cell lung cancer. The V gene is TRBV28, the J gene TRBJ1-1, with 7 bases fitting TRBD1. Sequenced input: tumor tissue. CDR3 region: CASSLPGGTEAFF. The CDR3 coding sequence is TGTGCCAGCAGTTTGCCAGGGGGCACTGAAGCTTTCTTT.